This T cell receptor (beta chain) was found in a study of glioma-infiltrating T cells (dated by TCRdb to 2016 to 2017). Turning to the overall study: Low-grade gliomas were WHO grade II oligodendrogliomas or astrocytomas, and glioblastomas were WHO grade IV tumors sampled at initial rather than recurrent diagnosis. Glioma patients received dexamethasone for six or fewer days before surgery. The sequencing target for blood libraries was roughly 4- to 10-fold coverage of about a million peripheral T cells. Glioma tissue, non-neoplastic brain tissue and matched peripheral blood mononuclear cells were used as sources from which TCR alpha- and beta-chain repertoires were sequenced. To gauge divergence between tissue and blood T-cell populations, every tissue-infiltrating repertoire was compared against the peripheral blood repertoire from the same patient. The paired cohort was made up of three low-grade glioma patients, several primary glioblastoma patients and three non-glioma patients who contributed non-neoplastic brain tissue.

Inclusive of the bounding cysteine and phenylalanine, the CDR3 is 12 residues long. Only the CDR3 DNA stays, 36 bases, in frame from base 1. Per the germline V gene (reference sequence), MNHNY is the CDR1 and SVGAGI is the CDR2. The iRepertoire nested amplicon-rescue multiplex PCR (arm-PCR) platform was used to amplify TCR alpha and beta CDR3 regions from RNA. The input for one-step reverse transcription and amplification was 100-400 ng of either tissue mRNA or PBMC total RNA. After bead purification, a secondary multiplex PCR added Illumina adapters, and libraries were gel-purified between 200 and 400 bp. The libraries contained internal 6-nucleotide barcodes that were used for demultiplexing. Sequencing of the libraries was done on an Illumina MiSeq using 2x220 or 2x250 nucleotide paired-end reads. The paper's processing steps were these. Paired reads were merged with FLASH 1.2.11 and aligned to the GRCh37 human genome with BWA-MEM before extracting TRA and TRB reads. For V and J assignment, an IMGT-derived reference of cassette sequences and CDR3 motifs that included pseudogenes was used. Three-frame translation of reads was performed, and productive CDR3s were defined as those with a C...FGXG motif and no stop codons. Unique combinations of V-J cassette pair and CDR3 amino acid sequence were defined as clonotypes. Reads were filtered by Hamming distance, thresholded by each sample's sequence error rate in mapped regions. TCRdb reran the public reads through fastp at Q25 and MiXCR, keeping productive beta chains. Each record represents a unique CDR3 protein, reported with the most common genes and DNA among its rows. The V and J calls here are based on TCRdb, not the publication. The sample has around 390,000 distinct CDR3 sequences on record, more than 35% of them singletons. The leading ten clones occupy approximately 12% of the sample.

As concerns this clonotype: Which antigen it targets is not known. A read error may explain this, as a much larger clone is one base away.

Overall study outcomes, separate from this receptor: Patients with low tissue-blood divergence were marked by a signature set of shared blood CDR3 motifs, and that set was depleted in highly divergent patients. VJ-independent divergence between tissue and blood was lower than expected in non-neoplastic patients but higher than expected in all gliomas, particularly low-grade gliomas. Group comparisons rested on small numbers: three non-neoplastic, three low-grade glioma and several glioblastoma patients. Only a very small number of CDR3 sequences turned up in both tissue and blood, a result put down to high CDR3 diversity combined with limited sampling.

Immediately after resection, surgical brain or tumor specimens were cryofrozen in liquid nitrogen, and peripheral blood cells were collected at the same time. This receptor was obtained from a human donor with low-grade glioma or glioblastoma, undergoing nonglioma brain surgery, or in good health (not recorded which). The rearranged segments are TRBV6-6 and TRBJ2-3, with TRBD2 matching 7 junction bases. Sequenced: glioma tissue, nonneoplastic brain tissue, or PBMCs (not recorded which). The DNA is as follows: TGTGCCAGCGGCGGGAGTACAGATAGGCAGTATTTT. Its translation is CASGGSTDRQYF.